This T cell receptor beta chain appears in the sequencing data of a study of cytomegalovirus exposure and HLA in healthy donors. This CDR3 contains 15 residues. Unmatched junction bases numbered 2, after V lost 4 bases and J lost 1 base. CDR1 and CDR2 (germline): SGHNT, YYREEE (reference sequence). Findings and caveats of the study: By HLA locus, TCR association rates varied in a later analysis, with DRB1 showing the most and HLA-C the fewest. Analysis performed later found about 18,000 TCR beta sequences associated with HLA alleles at 0.05 false discovery rate. The study designated some 180 TCR beta chains cytomegalovirus-associated.

Primers for the PCR totalled 60 Vbeta and 13 Jbeta. The protocol was immunoSEQ multiplex PCR, while the TCRdb copy is restricted to in-frame clones and leaves out a portion. The sample has over 150,000 clones; around 79% are singletons. About this clone itself: The antigen remains unidentified.

V and J are TRBV5-4 and TRBJ2-3, with TRBD2 matching over 11 bases. Sequencing input: PBMCs. The clonotype comes from a man between 18 and 29 years old in good health and CMV-seronegative. CDR3 sequence reads: CASSETSGGTDTQYF. The CDR3 DNA sequence: TGTGCCAGCAGCGAGACTAGCGGGGGCACAGATACGCAGTATTTT.